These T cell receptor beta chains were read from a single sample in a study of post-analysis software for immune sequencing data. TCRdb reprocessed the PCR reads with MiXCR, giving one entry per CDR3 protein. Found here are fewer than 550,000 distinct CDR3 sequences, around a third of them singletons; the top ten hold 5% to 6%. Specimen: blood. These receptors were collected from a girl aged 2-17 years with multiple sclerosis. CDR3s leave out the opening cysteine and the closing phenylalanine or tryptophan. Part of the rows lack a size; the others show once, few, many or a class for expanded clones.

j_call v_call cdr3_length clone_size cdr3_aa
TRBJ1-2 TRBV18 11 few ASSLQDSHGYT
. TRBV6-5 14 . ASSRGLAGGWYEQY
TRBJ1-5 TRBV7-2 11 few ASSLVWNQPQH
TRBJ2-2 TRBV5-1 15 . ASSHQPGQGLTGELF
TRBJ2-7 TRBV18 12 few ASSPRQAGAEQY
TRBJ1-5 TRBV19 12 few ASSIRAGGQPQH
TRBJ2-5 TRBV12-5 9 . ASGSGETRY
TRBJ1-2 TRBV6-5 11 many ASSRTGNYGYT
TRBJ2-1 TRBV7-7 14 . ASSLGTSGVQNEQF
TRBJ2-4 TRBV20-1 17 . SAGRIGRTNLLAKNIQY
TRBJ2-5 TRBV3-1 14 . ASSQGTPDGQETQY
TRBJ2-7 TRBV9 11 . ASSVAPGYEQY
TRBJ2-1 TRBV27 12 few ASRAGVPYNEQF
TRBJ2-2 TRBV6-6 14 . ASSWDRGELTGELF
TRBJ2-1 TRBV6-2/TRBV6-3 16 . ASSYRQGSSASYNEQF
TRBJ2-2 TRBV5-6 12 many ASSFGSDTGELF